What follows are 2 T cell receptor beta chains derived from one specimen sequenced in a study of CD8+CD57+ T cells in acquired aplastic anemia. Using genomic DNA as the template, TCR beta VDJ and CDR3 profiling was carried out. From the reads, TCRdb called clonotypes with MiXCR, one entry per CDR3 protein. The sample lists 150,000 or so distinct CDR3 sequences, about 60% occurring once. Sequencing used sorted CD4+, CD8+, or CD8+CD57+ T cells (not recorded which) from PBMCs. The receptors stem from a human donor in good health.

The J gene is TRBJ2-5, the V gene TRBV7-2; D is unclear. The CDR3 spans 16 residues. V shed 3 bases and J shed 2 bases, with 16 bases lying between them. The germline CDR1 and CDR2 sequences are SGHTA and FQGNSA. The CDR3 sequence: CASSFRRLGIQETQYF. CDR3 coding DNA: TGTGCCAGCAGCTTCCGCCGGCTGGGGATACAAGAGACCCAGTACTTC.

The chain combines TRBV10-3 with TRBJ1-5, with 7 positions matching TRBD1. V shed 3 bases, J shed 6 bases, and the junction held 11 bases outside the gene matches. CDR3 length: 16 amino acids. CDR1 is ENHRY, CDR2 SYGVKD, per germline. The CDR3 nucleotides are TGTGCCATCAGTGAAGACAGGACAGGTTCGAGTCAGCCCCAGCATTTT. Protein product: CAISEDRTGSSQPQHF.